The 7 T cell receptor beta chains in this list originate from one sample, sequenced in a study of control samples from healthy donors and cancer patients (dated by TCRdb to about 2020). The receptor library was made with the immunoSEQ multiplex PCR assay. Here the immuneACCESS table is served through TCRdb, limited to in-frame sequences with V and J called. Missing clones are a known gap in these copies; in checked studies unresolved V genes cover under half, and the rest lacks a known reason. This sample comprises about 100,000 clones, about 91% of them detected only once. 2.5% of the sample is taken by the ten largest. The sequenced sample was blood. The receptors derive from a woman between 18 and 29 years old in good health.

This sequence joins TRBV7-3 and TRBJ2-2, with D possibly being TRBD2 (6 bases). The CDR3 extends over 15 amino acids. From germline, CDR1 is SGHTA and CDR2 FQGTGA. Between the trimmed V and J ends, which lost 1 base and 6 bases, there was a span of 12 bases. The DNA for the CDR3 is TGTGCCAGCAGCTTAAGGTCGGGAGCAGCCGGGGAGCTGTTTTTT. Translation: CASSLRSGAAGELFF. Combining the CDR3 with reference TRBV7-3 and TRBJ2-2 gives the whole variable domain GAGVSQTPSNKVTEKGKYVELRCDPISGHTALYWYRQSLGQGPEFLIYFQGTGAADDSGLPNDRFFAVRPEGSVSTLKIQRTERGDSAVYLCASSLRSGAAGELFFGEGSRLTVL.

This rearrangement joins TRBV7-9 to TRBJ2-1; 10 bases fit TRBD2. CDR1 is SEHNR, CDR2 FQNEAQ, per germline (reference sequence). J lost 5 bases, V lost 6 bases, and 4 bases had no gene match. The CDR3 length is 14 residues. CDR3 sequence: CASSPTSGHNEQFF. The CDR3 nucleotides are TGTGCCAGCAGTCCGACTAGCGGGCACAATGAGCAGTTCTTC.

This clone was counted a single time. The chain recombines TRBV6-6 with TRBJ2-3; D is possibly TRBD2 (5 bases). V was pared by 6 bases and J by 3 bases, with 10 bases between. Germline V CDR1 and CDR2: MNHNY, SVGAGI (reference sequence). This CDR3 is 13 amino acids long. CDR3 DNA sequence: TGTGCCAGCAGCTCACCGGGGACAGATACGCAGTATTTT. This sequence encodes CASSSPGTDTQYF.

The genes are TRBV11-2 and TRBJ2-6; TRBD1 matches 8 bases. The germline V gene encodes CDR1 SGHAT and CDR2 FQNNGV. V gave up 3 bases and J gave up 0 bases; unmatched junction bases: 7. The CDR3 totals 18 residues. The CDR3 protein is CASSFTTGAFSGANVLTF. The DNA for the CDR3 is TGTGCCAGCAGCTTTACGACAGGGGCTTTCTCTGGGGCCAACGTCCTGACTTTC.

The rearrangement links TRBV20-1 to TRBJ2-1, with 8 positions matching TRBD2. The CDR3 spans 16 residues. CDR1 is DFQATT and CDR2 is SNEGSKA in the germline V gene (reference sequence). The J segment lost 3 bases and the V segment lost 6 bases, leaving 13 bases of the junction unmatched. The CDR3 DNA follows: TGCAGTGCCAGTGACGTAGCGGGATTGGTCTACAATGAGCAGTTCTTC. It codes for CSASDVAGLVYNEQFF.

The chain carries TRBV5-1 and TRBJ1-1, with D possibly TRBD1 on 5 matching bases. The CDR3 spans 12 residues. Per the germline V gene, CDR1 is SGHRS and CDR2 is YFSETQ. V was clipped by 2 bases and J by 8 bases, with 10 bases between them. CDR3 loop: CASSFPGEEAFF. CDR3 bases: TGCGCCAGCAGCTTCCCGGGGGAAGAAGCTTTCTTT.

V gene TRBV5-1 combines with J gene TRBJ1-3; the D gene is possibly TRBD1 (6 bases). V was pared by 4 bases and J by 0 bases, with 11 bases between. This CDR3 is 15 amino acids long. In germline, CDR1 is SGHRS, CDR2 YFSETQ. The CDR3 DNA reads as TGCGCCAGCAGCACCGGACAGACCTCTGGAAACACCATATATTTT. Encoded protein: CASSTGQTSGNTIYF.